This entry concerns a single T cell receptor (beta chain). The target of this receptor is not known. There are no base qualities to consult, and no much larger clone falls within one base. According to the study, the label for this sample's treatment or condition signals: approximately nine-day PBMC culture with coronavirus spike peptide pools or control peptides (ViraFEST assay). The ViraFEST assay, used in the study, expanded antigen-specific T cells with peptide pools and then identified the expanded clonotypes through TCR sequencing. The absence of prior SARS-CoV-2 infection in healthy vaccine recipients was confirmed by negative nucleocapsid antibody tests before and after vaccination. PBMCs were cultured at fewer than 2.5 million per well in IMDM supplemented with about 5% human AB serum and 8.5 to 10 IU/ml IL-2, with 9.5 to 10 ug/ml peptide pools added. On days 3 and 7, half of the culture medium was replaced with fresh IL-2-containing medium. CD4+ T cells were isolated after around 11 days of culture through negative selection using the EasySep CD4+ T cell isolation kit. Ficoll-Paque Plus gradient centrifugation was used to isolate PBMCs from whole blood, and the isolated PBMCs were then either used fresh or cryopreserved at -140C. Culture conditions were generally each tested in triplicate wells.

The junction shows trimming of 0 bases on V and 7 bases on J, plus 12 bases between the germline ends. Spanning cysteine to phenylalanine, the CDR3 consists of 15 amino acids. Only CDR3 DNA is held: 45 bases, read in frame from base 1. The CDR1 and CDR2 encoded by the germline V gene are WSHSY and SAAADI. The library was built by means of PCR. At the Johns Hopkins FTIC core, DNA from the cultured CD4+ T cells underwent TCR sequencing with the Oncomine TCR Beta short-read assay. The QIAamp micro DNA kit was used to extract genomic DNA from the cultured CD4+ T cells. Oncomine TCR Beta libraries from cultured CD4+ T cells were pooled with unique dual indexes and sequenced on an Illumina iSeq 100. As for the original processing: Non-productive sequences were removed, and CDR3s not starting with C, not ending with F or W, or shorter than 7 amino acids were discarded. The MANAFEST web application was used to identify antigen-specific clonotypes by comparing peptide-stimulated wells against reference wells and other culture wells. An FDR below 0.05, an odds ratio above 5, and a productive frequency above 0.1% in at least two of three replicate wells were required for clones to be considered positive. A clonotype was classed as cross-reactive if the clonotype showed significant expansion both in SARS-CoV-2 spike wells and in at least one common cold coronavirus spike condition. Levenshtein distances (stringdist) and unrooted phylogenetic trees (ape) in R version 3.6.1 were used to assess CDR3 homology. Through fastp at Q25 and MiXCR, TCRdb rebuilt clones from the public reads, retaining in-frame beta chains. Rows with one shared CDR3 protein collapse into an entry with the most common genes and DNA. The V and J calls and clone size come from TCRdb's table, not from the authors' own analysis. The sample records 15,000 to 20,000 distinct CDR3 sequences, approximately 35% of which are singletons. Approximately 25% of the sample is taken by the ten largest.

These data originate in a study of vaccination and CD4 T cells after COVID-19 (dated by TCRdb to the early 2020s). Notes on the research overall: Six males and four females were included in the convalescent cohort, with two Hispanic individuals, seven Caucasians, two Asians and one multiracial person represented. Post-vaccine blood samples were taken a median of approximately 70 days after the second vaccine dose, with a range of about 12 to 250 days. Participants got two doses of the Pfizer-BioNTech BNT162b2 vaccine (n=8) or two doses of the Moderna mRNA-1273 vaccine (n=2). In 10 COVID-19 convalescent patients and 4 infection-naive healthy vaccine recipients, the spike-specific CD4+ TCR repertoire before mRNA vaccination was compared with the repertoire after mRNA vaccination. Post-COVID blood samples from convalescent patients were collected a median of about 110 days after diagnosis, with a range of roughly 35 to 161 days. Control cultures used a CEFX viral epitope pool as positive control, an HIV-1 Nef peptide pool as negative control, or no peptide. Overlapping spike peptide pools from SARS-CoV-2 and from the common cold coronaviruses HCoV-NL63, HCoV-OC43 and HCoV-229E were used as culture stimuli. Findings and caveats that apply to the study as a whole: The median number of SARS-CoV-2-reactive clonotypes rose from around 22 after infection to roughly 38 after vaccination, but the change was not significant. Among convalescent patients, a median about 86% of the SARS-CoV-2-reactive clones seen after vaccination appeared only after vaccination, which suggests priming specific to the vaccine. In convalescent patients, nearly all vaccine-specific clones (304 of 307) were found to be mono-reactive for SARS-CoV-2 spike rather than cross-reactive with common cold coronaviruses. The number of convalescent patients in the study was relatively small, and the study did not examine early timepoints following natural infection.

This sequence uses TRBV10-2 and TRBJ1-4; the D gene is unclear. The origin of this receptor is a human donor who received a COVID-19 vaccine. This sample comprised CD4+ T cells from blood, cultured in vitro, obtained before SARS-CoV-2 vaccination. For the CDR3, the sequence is CASSESGREAEKLFF. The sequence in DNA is TGCGCCAGCAGTGAGTCGGGAAGGGAGGCTGAAAAACTGTTTTTT.